This T cell receptor (beta chain) was obtained from a study of T cell responses to AZD1222 COVID-19 vaccine (dated by TCRdb to the early 2020s). At the level of the whole study: AZD1222 recipients whose second dose came at about 4 weeks and those whose second dose came at about 12 weeks were combined into one group, since spike-specific TCR depth and breadth did not differ between the two schedules. TCR sequencing covered more than 230 trial participants: about 210 given two doses of AZD1222 and approximately 26 given two doses of MenACWY control vaccine. Enrollment into the trials was organized by age into subgroups of 18-55, 56-69 and 70-plus years, and those subgroups contained roughly 140, 27 and 60 TCR-sequenced participants, respectively.

The sample's time point, from its label and the paper: baseline before first vaccination. The vaccinee samples were drawn from two UK trials, COV001 and COV002, one of which was a single-blind randomized controlled phase 2/3 trial testing AZD1222 (ChAdOx1 nCoV-19) in healthy adults. Trial participant PBMC samples were collected at day 0 and day 28 after the second dose for TCRbeta chain sequencing. The junction shows trimming of 7 bases on V and 1 base on J, plus 10 bases between the germline ends. Inclusive of the bounding cysteine and phenylalanine, the CDR3 is 13 residues long. The DNA shown is the 39-base CDR3, in frame from base 1. Taken from the germline V gene, the CDR1 and CDR2 loops are ENHRY and SYGVKD. Paper-wide results and their limitations: Vaccine-associated CD4 TCRs spanned the whole spike protein, with dominant responses in regions 160-218 and 743-854. Participants were mostly white British, with more females than males. The authors suggested clonal diversity may have been underestimated. Because no samples from the day 14 peak response were available, repertoires could be characterized only after the peak T cell response. Conclusions about previously exposed vaccinees were limited because only six or seven AZD1222 recipients were SARS-CoV-2 seropositive at baseline. Reportedly, almost half of the unique spike-specific TCRs recognized epitopes lying outside the regions that are mutated in the B.1.351 and B.1.1.7 variants. After two AZD1222 doses, both the breadth and the depth of spike-specific TCRs were significantly higher than at day 0 and than in MenACWY recipients. In the small 56-69-year group, the increase in depth fell short of significance, most likely because of low power.

With regard to this clone: It lacks a known antigen. No base qualities exist here, and no much larger clone lies one base off it.

The CDR3 regions of human TCRbeta chains were subjected to immunosequencing. As for how the authors treated the data: TCRs in the repertoires were compared against a reference library of SARS-CoV-2-specific TCRs that had been generated with the MIRA antigen-specificity platform. Breadth was defined as the fraction of unique TCRs that were SARS-CoV-2-associated, and depth was defined as the fraction of total T cells that were SARS-CoV-2-associated. Using the MIRA data, each spike-specific TCR was assigned both to the spike region to which the TCR was reactive and to a CD4 or CD8 class. Log10-transformed breadth and depth values were compared by one-way ANOVA with Sidak's multiple comparisons tests. This immuneACCESS table, as held by TCRdb, lists in-frame sequences with V and J called but not all clones. Of the missing ones, under half trace to an unresolved V gene in checked studies; the others have no known cause. Clonal size and the V and J genes are those of that table, whereas D and trimming came from the DNA. The sample table records about 98,000 clones; roughly 84% of these occur just once. The ten largest clones represent over 15% of the sample.

The sample in question was peripheral blood, obtained on day 0 of AZD1222 vaccination. Here the chain combines TRBV10-3 and TRBJ1-1; TRBD1 could be the D gene, as 5 bases match. This TCR came from an adult in good health. The CDR3 protein is CAIKDKENTEAFF. The bases read TGTGCCATCAAGGACAAGGAGAACACTGAAGCTTTCTTT.